This paragraph covers one T cell receptor (beta chain) sequence. These data belong to a study of blood T cell repertoires in COVID-19. This table comes from immunoSEQ multiplex PCR, and its TCRdb copy is limited to in-frame clones, with some not included. This table holds 150,000 to 200,000 clones, approximately 80% found once. The junction had 8 bases not matched to a gene; V was cut back by 6 bases and J by 7 bases. The CDR3 length is 15 residues. From germline, CDR1 is MNHEY and CDR2 SVGEGT. The sequencing input was PBMCs or T cells enriched from blood (not recorded which). The receptor was isolated from a man between 50 and 59 years old who had recovered from COVID-19. The chain uses TRBV6-2 or TRBV6-3 and TRBJ2-1; 11 nucleotides align to TRBD1. The chain's CDR3 is CASSRTGGVRNEQFF. CDR3 bases: TGTGCCAGCAGCCGGACAGGGGGCGTGCGGAATGAGCAGTTCTTC.